This passage covers 13 T cell receptor beta chains from one sample sequenced in a study of blood T cell repertoires in COVID-19. Only in-frame clones appear in the TCRdb table, and some are missing; sequencing was by immunoSEQ multiplex PCR. The table lists roughly 250,000 clones, around nine tenths of them singletons. The specimen was peripheral blood. These TCRs come from a man aged 30 to 45 with acute or convalescent COVID-19.

This clone occurred a few times. The chain uses TRBV28 and TRBJ1-3, with 8 nucleotides matching TRBD1. V shed 4 bases, J shed 0 bases, and the junction held 2 bases outside the gene matches. The CDR3 is 15 residues long. Germline lookup yields CDR1 MDHEN and CDR2 SYDVKM. The CDR3 DNA follows: TGTGCCAGCAGTTGGGGACAGGTCTCTGGAAACACCATATATTTT. This sequence encodes CASSWGQVSGNTIYF.

The V gene is TRBV5-1, the J gene TRBJ1-2; D might be TRBD1 (5 bases). This CDR3 has 15 amino acids. Looked up from germline, CDR1 is SGHRS and CDR2 is YFSETQ. V was cut by 2 bases and J by 0 bases, with 11 bases left in between. The CDR3 sequence: CASSLVTAANYGYTF. The DNA for the CDR3 is TGCGCCAGCAGCTTAGTGACAGCAGCTAACTATGGCTACACCTTC.

This clone was observed a few times. The V call is TRBV3-1 (or the pseudogene TRBV3-2), the J call TRBJ1-2; tentatively, D is TRBD1 (5 bases). V lost 4 bases, J lost 4 bases, and 10 bases lay in between. The germline gives CDR1 LGHDT, CDR2 YNNKEL (reference sequence). The CDR3 is 13 residues long. CDR3: CASSPDKFYGYTF. CDR3 DNA: TGTGCCAGCAGCCCGGACAAATTCTATGGCTACACCTTC.

V usage is TRBV5-6 and J usage is TRBJ2-6; D is unclear. The V end lost 4 bases, the J end lost 0 bases, and 8 bases lay between the germline ends. The length of the CDR3 is 15 residues. Germline CDR1 reads SGHDT; CDR2 reads YYEEEE. Here the CDR3 DNA reads TGTGCCAGCAGCCCGACACTCTCTGGGGCCAACGTCCTGACTTTC. Translating gives CASSPTLSGANVLTF.

This chain joins TRBV5-5 and TRBJ2-5; D not certain. The V gene lost 4 bases and the J gene lost 7 bases, with 8 bases spanning the gap. The CDR3 runs to 11 residues. The germline CDR1 and CDR2 sequences are SGHKS and YYEKEE (reference sequence). The CDR3 DNA follows: TGTGCCAGCAGCCAACAAATGACCCAGTACTTC. Translation: CASSQQMTQYF.

This chain links TRBV27 with TRBJ2-1, with TRBD2 matching 10 bases. The CDR3 length is 14 residues. Germline V gives CDR1 MNHEY, CDR2 SMNVEV (reference sequence). The V gene end was trimmed by 7 bases and the J gene end by 4 bases; junction bases not matched to a gene: 4. CDR3 sequence: CASKPSGSYNEQFF. The CDR3 DNA follows: TGTGCCAGCAAGCCTAGCGGGAGTTACAATGAGCAGTTCTTC.

This clone appeared once. This chain connects TRBV29-1 to TRBJ2-2; tentatively, D is TRBD1 (5 bases). CDR3 length equals 14 residues. The V and J ends lost 7 bases and 2 bases respectively, with 14 bases between them. Per germline, CDR1 SQVTM and CDR2 ANQGSEA. CDR3 nucleotides: TGCAGCGGACGGAAGGGGCGCAACACCGGGGAGCTGTTTTTT. Translation: CSGRKGRNTGELFF.

This clone showed up just a few times. Distinct nucleotide sequences in the sample also encode this CDR3. V gene TRBV9 combines with J gene TRBJ2-7; the match to TRBD1 covers 11 bases. Germline assignment: CDR1 SGDLS and CDR2 YYNGEE. The CDR3 has 14 amino acids. The V and J ends lost 4 bases and 4 bases, in that order; junction bases with no gene match: 4. CDR3 sequence (DNA): TGTGCCAGCAGCTCTGGACAGGGGGCTTACGAGCAGTACTTC. Protein sequence: CASSSGQGAYEQYF. Together with reference TRBV9 and TRBJ2-7, the CDR3 gives the full variable domain: DSGVTQTPKHLITATGQRVTLRCSPRSGDLSVYWYQQSLDQGLQFLIQYYNGEERAKGNILERFSAQQFPDLHSELNLSSLELGDSALYFCASSSGQGAYEQYFGPGTRLTVT.

J is TRBJ2-7 and V is TRBV27, with 8 bases fitting TRBD1. The CDR3 totals 15 residues. V lost 5 bases and J lost 2; bases outside the gene matches: 8. The germline V gene encodes CDR1 MNHEY and CDR2 SMNVEV (reference sequence). As DNA, the CDR3 is TGTGCCAGCAGTCCCCACCAGGGGGCCCCCTACGAGCAGTACTTC. Amino acid sequence: CASSPHQGAPYEQYF.

V is TRBV19 and J is TRBJ2-4; 9 bases line up with TRBD1. This CDR3 comprises 16 residues. V was clipped by 5 bases and J by 1 base; unmatched bases: 6. Germline V lookup: CDR1 LNHDA, CDR2 SQIVND (reference sequence). The CDR3 spells CASSAAQGAAKNIQYF. The CDR3 DNA reads as TGTGCCAGTAGTGCGGCACAGGGGGCGGCCAAAAACATTCAGTACTTC.

This chain links TRBV6-5 with TRBJ1-5, with a tentative D call TRBD1 (5 bases). CDR3 length: 15 residues. Germline V gene lookup returns CDR1 MNHEY and CDR2 SVGAGI. The ends were cut back, 0 bases at V and 0 bases at J, with 6 bases in the middle. CDR3 DNA sequence: TGTGCCAGCAGTTACTCCGGGGGTAGCAATCAGCCCCAGCATTTT. This gives the protein CASSYSGGSNQPQHF.

The genes are TRBV4-2 and TRBJ2-5, with 8 bases identical to TRBD2. After removal of 4 bases from V and 5 bases from J, the junction contained 9 bases not matched to a gene. The CDR3 length is 15 residues. In germline, CDR1 is LGHNA, CDR2 YNFKEQ. The CDR3 protein is CASSRLGGGSETQYF. In DNA, the CDR3 is TGTGCCAGCAGCCGCCTGGGCGGGGGGTCGGAGACCCAGTACTTC.

V is TRBV27 and J is TRBJ1-1, with no clear D. The CDR3 contains 11 residues. The ends were cut back, 8 bases at V and 7 bases at J, with 11 bases in the middle. In germline, CDR1 is MNHEY, CDR2 SMNVEV (reference sequence). The chain's CDR3 is CASATGFEAFF. Written as DNA, the CDR3 is TGTGCCAGCGCTACGGGGTTTGAAGCTTTCTTT.